The rows below give T cell receptor beta chains drawn from one sample of a study of cytomegalovirus exposure and HLA in healthy donors. Libraries were prepared by immunoSEQ multiplex PCR; TCRdb keeps only in-frame clonotypes and omits some of them. The sample yields about 100,000 clones, 60% to 80% seen once. Sequencing was performed on PBMCs. The receptor source for this set is a man in his 60s in good health and CMV-seropositive. CDR3s leave out the opening cysteine and the closing phenylalanine or tryptophan. The order of the fields is V gene, CDR3 protein.

v_call: TRBV19
cdr3_aa: ASSIGQGGKAKNIQY

v_call: TRBV5-1
cdr3_aa: ASSGRGWDTQY

v_call: TRBV6-6
cdr3_aa: ASSLTGNFIDTQY

v_call: TRBV12-5
cdr3_aa: ASGLVHEQF

v_call: TRBV6-1
cdr3_aa: ASSLGVTEAF

v_call: TRBV7-6
cdr3_aa: ASSWSGGWADTQY

v_call: TRBV18
cdr3_aa: ASSPMSTGGRGSPLH

v_call: TRBV15
cdr3_aa: ATSRDFLGRQPQH

v_call: TRBV11-3
cdr3_aa: ASSLDMVGAATNYGYT

v_call: TRBV11-2
cdr3_aa: ASSLEWGPTGELF

v_call: TRBV5-1
cdr3_aa: ASSLETGTDGYT

v_call: TRBV9
cdr3_aa: ASSVLAQGSTDTQY

v_call: TRBV2
cdr3_aa: ASSEEGTGWQTQY

v_call: TRBV29-1
cdr3_aa: SVRGWGGERTEAF

v_call: TRBV2
cdr3_aa: ASSDQDWNTQY

v_call: TRBV11-2
cdr3_aa: ASSLGGRAGEETQY

v_call: TRBV7-9
cdr3_aa: ASSPGGQTISGNTIY

v_call: TRBV19
cdr3_aa: ASSALAGVPGEQF

v_call: TRBV18
cdr3_aa: ASSPRTPLYEQY

v_call: TRBV5-1
cdr3_aa: ASSAGSGGNTEAF

v_call: TRBV11-2
cdr3_aa: ASSPGSETQY

v_call: TRBV28
cdr3_aa: ASSFLAGLNTGELF

v_call: TRBV30
cdr3_aa: AWKPRSPLTYEQY

v_call: TRBV5-8
cdr3_aa: ASSLGQGRYEQY

v_call: TRBV4-1
cdr3_aa: ASSQDYPEGALTGELF

v_call: TRBV9
cdr3_aa: ASSVGQGTANEKLF

v_call: TRBV2
cdr3_aa: ASQVDTQY